This TCR beta chain was captured by sequencing in a study of blood T cell repertoires in COVID-19. Study overall: PBMCs, B-cell-depleted T cells, or T cells provided the cDNA or gDNA that made up the material.

Trimming shortened V by 1 base and J by 7 bases, and 23 bases separated the two germline ends. CDR1 and CDR2 (germline): SGHTA, FQGNSA. This CDR3 region has 18 residues. Original processing notes: Reference gene primer amplification in the assay estimated nucleated cell counts. Sequencing used immunoSEQ multiplex PCR; TCRdb keeps in-frame clones, though not all of them. V and J calls and clone size are given by that table; D and trimming were obtained from the DNA. This table has approximately 70,000 clones, 90% appearing once. The sample comprised peripheral blood. The sequence came from a young woman with acute or convalescent COVID-19. The chain employs TRBV7-2 and TRBJ2-1; weak D call: TRBD2 (6 bases). The CDR3 DNA is TGTGCCAGCAGCTTAGTCCTTGTTCGGAGCGGGCCGTGGAATGAGCAGTTCTTC. Encoded protein: CASSLVLVRSGPWNEQFF.